The clone carrying this T cell receptor (beta chain) has ten or more counts. Its antigen is unknown. The entry originates in a study of T-cell memory formation after mild COVID-19. Study in general: TCR clusters mostly belonged to single donors. General observations from the study: Day 15 to 85 contracting clones showed balanced CD4/CD8; later expanders leaned CD4+.

In TCRdb, the 5' RACE reads were re-called with MiXCR into one record per CDR3 protein. The table shows just over 50,000 distinct CDR3 sequences, with approximately 9% occurring only once. V shed 5 bases and J shed 5 bases, with 18 bases lying between them. The CDR3 length is 15 residues. The sequence was obtained from an adult woman who had mild COVID-19 (a few samples of this study predate the infection). Cell type and time point are not known. Input material: PBMCs or a T cell subset sorted from them (not recorded which). V is TRBV12-3 or TRBV12-4 and J is TRBJ1-2; D is unresolved. CDR3 residues: CASSPRRVVGYGYTF. The CDR3 DNA sequence: TGTGCCAGCAGTCCCCGTCGCGTGGTTGGGTATGGCTACACCTTC.